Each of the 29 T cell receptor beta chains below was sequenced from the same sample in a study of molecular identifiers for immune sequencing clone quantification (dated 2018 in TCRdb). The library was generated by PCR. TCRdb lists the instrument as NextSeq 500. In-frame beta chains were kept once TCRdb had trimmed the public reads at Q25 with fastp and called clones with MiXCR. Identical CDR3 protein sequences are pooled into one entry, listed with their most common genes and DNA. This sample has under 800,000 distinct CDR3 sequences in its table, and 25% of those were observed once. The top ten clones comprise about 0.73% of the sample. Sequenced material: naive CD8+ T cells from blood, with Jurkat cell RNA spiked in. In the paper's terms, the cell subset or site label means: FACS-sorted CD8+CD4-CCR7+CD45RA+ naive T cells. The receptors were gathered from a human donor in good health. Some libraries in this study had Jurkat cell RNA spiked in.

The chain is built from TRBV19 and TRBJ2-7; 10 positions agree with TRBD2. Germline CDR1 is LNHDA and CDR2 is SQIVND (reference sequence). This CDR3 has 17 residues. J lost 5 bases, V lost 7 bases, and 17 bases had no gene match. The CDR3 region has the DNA TGTGCCAGTATTCCTAGCGGGGGACAATCCGGGATCCACGAGCAGTACTTC. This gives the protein CASIPSGGQSGIHEQYF.

The CDR3 sequence is CASSQGDRWDRNYGYTF. The CDR3 DNA reads TGTGCCAGCAGCCAAGGGGACAGGTGGGACCGGAACTATGGCTACACCTTC. The rearrangement joins TRBV3-1 to TRBJ1-2; 8 positions match TRBD1. V trimming: 1 base; J trimming: 2 bases; junction bases outside the gene matches: 9. CDR1 and CDR2 (germline): LGHDT, YNNKEL (reference sequence). This CDR3 is built from 17 residues.

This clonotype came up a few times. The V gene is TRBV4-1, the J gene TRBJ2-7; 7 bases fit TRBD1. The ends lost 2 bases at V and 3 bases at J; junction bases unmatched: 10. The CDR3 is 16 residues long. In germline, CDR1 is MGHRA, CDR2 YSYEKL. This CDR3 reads CASSQILTGSGYEQYF. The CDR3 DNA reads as TGCGCCAGCAGCCAAATCCTGACAGGGTCGGGCTACGAGCAGTACTTC.

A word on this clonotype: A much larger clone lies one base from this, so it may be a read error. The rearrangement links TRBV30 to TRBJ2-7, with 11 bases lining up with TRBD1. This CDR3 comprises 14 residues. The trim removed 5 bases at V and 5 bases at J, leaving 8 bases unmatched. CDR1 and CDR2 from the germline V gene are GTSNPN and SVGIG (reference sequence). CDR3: CAWGTGQGANEQYF. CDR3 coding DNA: TGTGCCTGGGGTACCGGACAGGGGGCCAACGAGCAGTACTTC.

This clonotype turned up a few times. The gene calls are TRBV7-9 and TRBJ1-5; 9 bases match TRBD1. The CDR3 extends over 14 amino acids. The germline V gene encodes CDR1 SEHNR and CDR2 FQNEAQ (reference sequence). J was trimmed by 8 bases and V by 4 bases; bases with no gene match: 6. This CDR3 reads CASSSGQGSEPQHF. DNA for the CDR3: TGTGCCAGCAGCTCGGGACAGGGAAGCGAGCCCCAGCATTTT. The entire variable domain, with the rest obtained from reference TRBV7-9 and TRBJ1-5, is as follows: DTGVSQNPRHKITKRGQNVTFRCDPISEHNRLYWYRQTLGQGPEFLTYFQNEAQLEKSRLLSDRFSAERPKGSFSTLEIQRTEQGDSAMYLCASSSGQGSEPQHFGDGTRLSIL.

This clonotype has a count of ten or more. The CDR3, as DNA: TGCAGCGTCAAGGCGGCACCCATTGAAGCTTTCTTT. Its translation is CSVKAAPIEAFF. V gene TRBV29-1 combines with J gene TRBJ1-1, with D unclear. The CDR3 runs 12 residues. Looked up from germline, CDR1 is SQVTM and CDR2 is ANQGSEA. V was trimmed by 6 bases and J by 7 bases, leaving 15 bases between them. Full variable domain (remainder filled in from reference TRBV29-1 and TRBJ1-1): SAVISQKPSRDICQRGTSLTIQCQVDSQVTMMFWYRQQPGQSLTLIATANQGSEATYESGFVIDKFPISRPNLTFSTLTVSNMSPEDSSIYLCSVKAAPIEAFFGQGTRLTVV.

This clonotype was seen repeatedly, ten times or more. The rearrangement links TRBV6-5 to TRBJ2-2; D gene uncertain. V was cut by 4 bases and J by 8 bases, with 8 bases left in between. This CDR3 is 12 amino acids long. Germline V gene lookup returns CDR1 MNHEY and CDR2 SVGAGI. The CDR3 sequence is CASSSRAGELFF. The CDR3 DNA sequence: TGTGCCAGCAGTTCCCGAGCGGGGGAGCTGTTTTTT.

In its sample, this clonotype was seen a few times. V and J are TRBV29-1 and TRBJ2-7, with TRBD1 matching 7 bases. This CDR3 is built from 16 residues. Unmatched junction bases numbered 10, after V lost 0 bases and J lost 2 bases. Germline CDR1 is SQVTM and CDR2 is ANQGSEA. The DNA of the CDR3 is TGCAGCGTTGAAGAGGCGGAGACAGGGAGTACCTACGAGCAGTACTTC. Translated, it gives CSVEEAETGSTYEQYF.

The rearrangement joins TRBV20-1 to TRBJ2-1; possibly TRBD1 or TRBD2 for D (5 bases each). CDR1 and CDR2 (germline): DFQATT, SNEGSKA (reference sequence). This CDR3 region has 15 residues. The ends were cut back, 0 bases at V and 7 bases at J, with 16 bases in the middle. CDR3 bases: TGCAGTGCTAGAGACGCGGGCAGGGTTCTGAATGAGCAGTTCTTC. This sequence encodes CSARDAGRVLNEQFF.

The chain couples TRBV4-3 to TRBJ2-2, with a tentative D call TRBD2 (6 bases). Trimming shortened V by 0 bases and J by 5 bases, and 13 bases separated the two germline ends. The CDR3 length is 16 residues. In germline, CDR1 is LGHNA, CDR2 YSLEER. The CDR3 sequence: CASSQDWTNGTGELFF. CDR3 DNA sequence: TGCGCCAGCAGCCAAGACTGGACTAACGGGACCGGGGAGCTGTTTTTT.

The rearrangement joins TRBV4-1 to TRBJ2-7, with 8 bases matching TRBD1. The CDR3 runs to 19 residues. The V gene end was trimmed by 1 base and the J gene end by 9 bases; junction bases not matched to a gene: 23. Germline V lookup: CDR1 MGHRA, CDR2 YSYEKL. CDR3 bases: TGCGCCAGCAGCCAAGGGGGGGCGCCAGGGGGCCCGTCTCCCTCCGCGCAGTACTTC. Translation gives CASSQGGAPGGPSPSAQYF.

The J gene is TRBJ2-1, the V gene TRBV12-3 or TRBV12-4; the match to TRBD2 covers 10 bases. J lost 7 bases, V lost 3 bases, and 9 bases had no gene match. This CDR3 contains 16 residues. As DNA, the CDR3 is TGTGCCAGCAGTTTTTCCCCTAGCGGGAGTGGTAATGAGCAGTTCTTC. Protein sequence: CASSFSPSGSGNEQFF.

The CDR3 coding sequence is TGTGCCACCCGGAACGAGCAGTACTTC. Its translation: CATRNEQYF. This sequence joins TRBV24-1 and TRBJ2-7; D is unclear. The CDR3 extends over 9 amino acids. Germline assignment: CDR1 KGHDR and CDR2 SFDVKD. The V gene lost 9 bases and the J gene lost 5 bases, with 4 bases spanning the gap.

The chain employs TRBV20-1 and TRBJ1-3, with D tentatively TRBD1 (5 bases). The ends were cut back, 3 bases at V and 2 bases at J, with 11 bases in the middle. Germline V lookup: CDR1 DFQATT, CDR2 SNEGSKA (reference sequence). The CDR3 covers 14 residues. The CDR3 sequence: CSASTGDPGNTIYF. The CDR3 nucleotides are TGCAGTGCTAGTACAGGAGACCCTGGAAACACCATATATTTT.

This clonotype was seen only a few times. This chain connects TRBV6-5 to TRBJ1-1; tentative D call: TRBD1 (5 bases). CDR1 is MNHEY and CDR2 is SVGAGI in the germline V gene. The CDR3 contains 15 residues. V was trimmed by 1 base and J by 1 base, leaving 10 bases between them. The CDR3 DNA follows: TGTGCCAGCAGTTACTTGGGTGGGGCGAACACTGAAGCTTTCTTT. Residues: CASSYLGGANTEAFF.

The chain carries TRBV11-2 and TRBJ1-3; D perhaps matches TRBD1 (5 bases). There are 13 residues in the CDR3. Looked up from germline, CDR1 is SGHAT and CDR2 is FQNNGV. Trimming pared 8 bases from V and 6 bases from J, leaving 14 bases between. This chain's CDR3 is CASFTAGLNTIYF. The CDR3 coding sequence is TGTGCCAGCTTCACCGCGGGGCTAAACACCATATATTTT. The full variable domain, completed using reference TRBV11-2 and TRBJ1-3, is EAGVAQSPRYKIIEKRQSVAFWCNPISGHATLYWYQQILGQGPKLLIQFQNNGVVDDSQLPKDRFSAERLKGVDSTLKIQPAKLEDSAVYLCASFTAGLNTIYFGEGSWLTVV.

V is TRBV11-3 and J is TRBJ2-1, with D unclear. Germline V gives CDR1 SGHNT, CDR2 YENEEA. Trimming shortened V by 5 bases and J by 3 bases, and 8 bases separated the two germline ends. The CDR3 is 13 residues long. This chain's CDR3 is CASSIDYYNEQFF. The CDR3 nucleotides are TGTGCCAGCAGCATTGATTACTACAATGAGCAGTTCTTC.

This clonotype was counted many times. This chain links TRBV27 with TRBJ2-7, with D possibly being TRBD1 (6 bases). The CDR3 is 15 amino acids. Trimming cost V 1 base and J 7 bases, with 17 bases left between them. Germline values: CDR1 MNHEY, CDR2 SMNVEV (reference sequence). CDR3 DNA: TGTGCCAGCAGTTTATATAAAGGGGGTACGGGGGAGCAGTACTTC. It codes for CASSLYKGGTGEQYF.

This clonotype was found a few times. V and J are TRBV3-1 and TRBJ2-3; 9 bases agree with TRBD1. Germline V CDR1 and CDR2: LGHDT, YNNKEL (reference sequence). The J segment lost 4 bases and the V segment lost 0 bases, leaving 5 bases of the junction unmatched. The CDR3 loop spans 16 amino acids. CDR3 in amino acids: CASSQDRGQGPDTQYF. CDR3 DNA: TGTGCCAGCAGCCAAGATCGGGGACAGGGCCCAGATACGCAGTATTTT.

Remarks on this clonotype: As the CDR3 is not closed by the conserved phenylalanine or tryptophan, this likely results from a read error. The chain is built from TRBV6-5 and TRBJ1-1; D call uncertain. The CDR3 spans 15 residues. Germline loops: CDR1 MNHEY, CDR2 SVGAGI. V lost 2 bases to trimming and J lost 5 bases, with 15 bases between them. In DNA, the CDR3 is TGTGCCAGCAGTTACGGCCGGGTCCTGGGGACTGAAGCTTTCATT. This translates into CASSYGRVLGTEAFI.

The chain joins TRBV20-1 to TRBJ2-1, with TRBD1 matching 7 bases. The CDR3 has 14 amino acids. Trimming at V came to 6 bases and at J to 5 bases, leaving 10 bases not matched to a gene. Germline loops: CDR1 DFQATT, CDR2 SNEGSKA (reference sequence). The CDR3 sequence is CSAGSYTGDNEQFF. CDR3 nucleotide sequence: TGCAGTGCCGGTTCGTATACAGGGGACAATGAGCAGTTCTTC.

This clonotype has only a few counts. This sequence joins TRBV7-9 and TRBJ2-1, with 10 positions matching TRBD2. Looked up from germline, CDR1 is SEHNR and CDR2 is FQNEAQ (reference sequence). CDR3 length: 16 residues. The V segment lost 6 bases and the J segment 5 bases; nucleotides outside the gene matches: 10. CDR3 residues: CASSPPSGGAHNEQFF. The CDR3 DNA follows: TGTGCCAGCAGTCCACCAAGCGGGGGGGCTCACAATGAGCAGTTCTTC.

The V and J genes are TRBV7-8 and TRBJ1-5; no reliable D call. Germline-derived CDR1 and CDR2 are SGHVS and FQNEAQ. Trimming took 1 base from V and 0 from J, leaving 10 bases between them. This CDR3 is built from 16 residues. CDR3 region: CASSLGEVYSNQPQHF. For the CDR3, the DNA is TGTGCCAGCAGCTTAGGCGAGGTGTATAGCAATCAGCCCCAGCATTTT. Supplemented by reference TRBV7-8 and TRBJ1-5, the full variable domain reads GAGVSQSPRYKVAKRGQDVALRCDPISGHVSLFWYQQALGQGPEFLTYFQNEAQLDKSGLPSDRFFAERPEGSVSTLKIQRTQQEDSAVYLCASSLGEVYSNQPQHFGDGTRLSIL.

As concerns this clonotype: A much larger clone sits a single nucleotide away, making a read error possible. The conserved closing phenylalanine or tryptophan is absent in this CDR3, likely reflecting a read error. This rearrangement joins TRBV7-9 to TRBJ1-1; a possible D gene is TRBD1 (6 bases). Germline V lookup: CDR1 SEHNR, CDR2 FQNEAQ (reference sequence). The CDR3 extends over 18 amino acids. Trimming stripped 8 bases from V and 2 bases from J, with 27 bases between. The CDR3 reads CASGGDTIEDRKNTEAFL. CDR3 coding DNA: TGTGCCAGCGGAGGCGACACTATCGAGGACAGAAAAAACACTGAAGCTTTCCTT.

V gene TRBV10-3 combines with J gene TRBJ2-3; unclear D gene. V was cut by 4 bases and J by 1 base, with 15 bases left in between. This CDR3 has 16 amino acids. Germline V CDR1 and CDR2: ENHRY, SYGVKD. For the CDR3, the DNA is TGTGCCATCAGTGCCCGACATACTACCGGCACAGATACGCAGTATTTT. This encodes CAISARHTTGTDTQYF.

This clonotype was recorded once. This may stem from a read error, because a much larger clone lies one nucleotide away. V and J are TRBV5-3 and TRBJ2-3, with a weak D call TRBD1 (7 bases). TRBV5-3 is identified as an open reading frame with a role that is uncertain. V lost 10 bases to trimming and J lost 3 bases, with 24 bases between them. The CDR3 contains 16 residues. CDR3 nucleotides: TGTGCCGGCAGCATGGGTGGAGGGGGCGTAACAGATACGCAGTATTTT. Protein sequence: CAGSMGGGGVTDTQYF.

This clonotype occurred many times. CDR3: CSVEDQTLNTEAFF. The CDR3 DNA sequence: TGCAGCGTTGAAGATCAGACCCTCAACACTGAAGCTTTCTTT. The chain uses TRBV29-1 and TRBJ1-1; D not resolved. V was clipped by 0 bases and J by 2 bases, with 10 bases between them. This CDR3 region has 14 residues. Germline CDR1 is SQVTM and CDR2 is ANQGSEA.

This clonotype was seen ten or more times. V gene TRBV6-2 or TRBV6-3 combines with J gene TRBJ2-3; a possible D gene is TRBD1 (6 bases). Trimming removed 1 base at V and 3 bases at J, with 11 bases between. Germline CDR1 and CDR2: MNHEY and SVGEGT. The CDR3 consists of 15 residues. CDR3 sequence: CASSYYKQGTDTQYF. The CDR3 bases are TGTGCCAGCAGTTACTACAAACAGGGAACAGATACGCAGTATTTT.

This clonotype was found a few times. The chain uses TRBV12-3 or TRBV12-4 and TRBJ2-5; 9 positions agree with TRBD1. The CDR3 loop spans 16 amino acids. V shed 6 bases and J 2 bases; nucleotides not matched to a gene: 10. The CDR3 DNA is TGTGCCAGCAGCAGGGGGACAGGGTCCTTACAAGAGACCCAGTACTTC. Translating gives CASSRGTGSLQETQYF.